A selection of T cell receptor beta chains follows, all from one sample in a study of T cell repertoires in cytomegalovirus infection. TCRdb re-derived calls from the reads in MiXCR, one entry per CDR3 protein. This sample has hundreds of thousands of distinct CDR3 sequences, with 15% to 20% found just once. The sequenced sample was PBMCs. The receptors originated from a human donor in good health (CMV status not recorded). Some clones in this sample may be carry-over from other donors' samples. CDR3s include the opening cysteine and the closing phenylalanine or tryptophan. D genes are given only for firm matches. Clone size is not always given. Where it is, it says once, few, many or a class for expanded clones.

v_call	d_call	cdr3_length	j_call	clone_size	cdr3_aa	cdr3_nt
TRBV20-1	.	14	TRBJ2-1	few	CSAQEPLAANEQFF	TGCAGTGCTCAGGAGCCTCTAGCAGCAAATGAGCAGTTCTTC
TRBV29-1	.	12	TRBJ1-1	.	CSGGSLGAEAFF	TGCAGTGGAGGCAGCCTGGGCGCTGAAGCTTTCTTT
TRBV6-8	.	16	TRBJ1-6	.	CASSYSGGEDNSPLHF	TGTGCCAGCAGTTACTCGGGGGGTGAGGATAATTCACCCCTCCACTTT
TRBV23-1	.	11	TRBJ1-1	.	CASSHRPEAFF	TGCGCCAGCAGTCATCGTCCTGAAGCTTTCTTT
TRBV2	.	13	TRBJ2-7	few	CASSDSLDYEQYF	TGTGCCAGCAGTGACAGCCTAGACTACGAGCAGTACTTC
TRBV20-1	.	14	TRBJ2-1	.	CSAARGAVYNEQFF	TGCAGTGCGGCTAGGGGGGCTGTTTACAATGAGCAGTTCTTC
TRBV9	TRBD2	15	TRBJ2-3	few	CASSDREGRSDTQYF	TGTGCCAGCAGCGACCGGGAGGGCCGTTCAGATACGCAGTATTTT
TRBV6-2/TRBV6-3	TRBD1	14	TRBJ2-7	.	CASSTDRGRVEQYF	TGTGCCAGCAGTACGGACAGGGGGCGCGTCGAGCAGTACTTC
TRBV29-1	TRBD2	13	TRBJ2-3	.	CSVRRGGTDTQYF	TGCAGCGTTCGGCGGGGGGGCACAGATACGCAGTATTTT
TRBV7-9	.	12	TRBJ2-5	.	CASSLRMETQYF	TGTGCCAGCAGCTTACGGATGGAGACCCAGTACTTC
TRBV15	.	15	TRBJ1-5	.	CATSRDKSPNQPQHF	TGTGCCACCAGCAGAGATAAGAGCCCGAATCAGCCCCAGCATTTT
TRBV5-5	.	13	TRBJ1-1	few	CASSSWGGTEAFF	TGTGCCAGCAGCTCCTGGGGGGGGACTGAAGCTTTCTTT
TRBV7-6	TRBD1	16	TRBJ1-2	many	CASSLVGVTGTSGYTF	TGTGCCAGCAGCTTAGTCGGTGTGACAGGGACCAGTGGCTACACCTTC
TRBV5-1	TRBD2	17	TRBJ2-3	.	CASSLGALAGNTDTQYF	TGCGCCAGCAGCTTGGGGGCGCTAGCGGGGAACACAGATACGCAGTATTTT
TRBV2	.	14	TRBJ1-5	few	CASSVESGSQPQHF	TGTGCCAGCAGTGTGGAGTCAGGGAGTCAGCCCCAGCATTTT
TRBV7-2	TRBD1	15	TRBJ2-7	many	CASSAIGTGLYEQYF	TGTGCCAGCAGCGCTATAGGGACAGGGCTATACGAGCAGTACTTC
TRBV7-6	TRBD2	17	TRBJ2-7	many	CASSPRTSGALLDEQYF	TGTGCCAGCAGCCCCCGGACTAGCGGGGCCCTTCTCGACGAGCAGTACTTC
TRBV3-1	TRBD1	14	TRBJ1-5	many	CASSLGQGGQPQHF	TGTGCCAGCAGCTTAGGTCAGGGGGGTCAGCCCCAGCATTTT
TRBV20-1	TRBD2	12	TRBJ2-3	.	CSASSGDYTQYF	TGCAGTGCTAGTAGCGGGGATTATACGCAGTATTTT
TRBV12-3/TRBV12-4	.	16	TRBJ2-4	many	CASSLASSVAKNIQYF	TGTGCCAGCAGTTTAGCGTCTAGCGTAGCCAAAAACATTCAGTACTTC
TRBV2	.	16	TRBJ2-1	.	CASSPDRGDRRNEQFF	TGTGCCAGCAGCCCCGATAGGGGGGACAGACGTAATGAGCAGTTCTTC
TRBV7-9	.	14	TRBJ1-1	.	CASSLEFSNTEAFF	TGTGCCAGCAGCTTAGAATTTTCGAACACTGAAGCTTTCTTT
TRBV7-2	.	12	TRBJ2-7	.	CASSPMTLEQYF	TGTGCCAGCAGCCCCATGACTCTAGAGCAGTACTTC
TRBV2	TRBD2	20	TRBJ2-1	.	CASSGGKQGGTSGGYNEQFF	TGTGCCAGCAGTGGGGGAAAACAGGGGGGAACTAGCGGGGGCTACAATGAGCAGTTCTTC
TRBV7-2	.	14	TRBJ2-3	many	CASSLVRGGDTQYF	TGTGCCAGCAGCTTAGTAAGGGGTGGGGATACGCAGTATTTT
TRBV11-2	.	14	TRBJ1-6	many	CASSHGQDNSPLHF	TGTGCCAGCAGCCACGGACAAGATAATTCACCCCTCCACTTT
TRBV12-3/TRBV12-4	.	13	TRBJ2-1	many	CASKRGYYNEQFF	TGTGCCAGTAAAAGGGGGTATTACAATGAGCAGTTCTTC
TRBV7-2	.	14	TRBJ2-3	many	CASSADTLTDTQYF	TGTGCCAGCAGCGCGGACACTCTCACAGATACGCAGTATTTT
TRBV20-1	TRBD1	17	TRBJ1-1	.	CSASPLGGGAVRTEAFF	TGCAGTGCTAGTCCCTTAGGAGGGGGCGCGGTCCGGACTGAAGCTTTCTTT
TRBV7-9	.	15	TRBJ1-1	few	CASSLPKGASTEAFF	TGTGCCAGCAGCTTACCCAAAGGGGCTTCCACTGAAGCTTTCTTT
TRBV2	.	14	TRBJ2-7	.	CASSRGGVVYEQYF	TGTGCCAGCAGCCGAGGCGGGGTGGTCTACGAGCAGTACTTC
TRBV24-1	TRBD1	15	TRBJ2-7	.	CATSDPGQGSHEQYF	TGTGCCACCAGTGACCCGGGACAGGGATCCCACGAGCAGTACTTC
TRBV5-1	.	14	TRBJ2-7	.	CASSGGGSRYEQYF	TGCGCCAGCAGTGGGGGCGGGAGTCGTTACGAGCAGTACTTC
TRBV15	TRBD1	19	TRBJ1-5	.	CATSRVQGQGIYSNQPQHF	TGTGCCACCAGCAGAGTTCAGGGACAGGGAATATATAGCAATCAGCCCCAGCATTTT
TRBV20-1	TRBD1	15	TRBJ2-1	.	CSATPRDRADNEQFF	TGCAGTGCTACCCCCCGGGACAGGGCTGACAATGAGCAGTTCTTC
TRBV7-2	.	14	TRBJ1-6	few	CASSTQSGDSPLHF	TGTGCCAGCAGCACCCAAAGTGGAGATTCACCCCTCCACTTT
TRBV6-2/TRBV6-3	.	8	TRBJ1-5	few	CFNQPQHF	TGTTTCAATCAGCCCCAGCATTTT
TRBV7-9	TRBD2	18	TRBJ2-1	few	CASIPDSGGTSSYNEQFF	TGTGCCAGCATTCCGGACAGCGGGGGCACGAGCTCCTACAATGAGCAGTTCTTC
TRBV27	TRBD2	16	TRBJ2-3	few	CASSPLAGGSTDTQYF	TGTGCCAGCAGTCCCTTAGCGGGAGGCAGCACAGATACGCAGTATTTT
TRBV20-1	TRBD2	14	TRBJ2-5	few	CSARLGAGAETQYF	TGCAGTGCTAGACTTGGAGCGGGAGCAGAGACCCAGTACTTC
TRBV6-2/TRBV6-3	TRBD2	14	TRBJ2-3	many	CASSYGTSGDTQYF	TGTGCCAGCAGTTACGGGACTAGCGGAGATACGCAGTATTTT
TRBV4-2	.	16	TRBJ1-6	.	CASSQDAGVGNSPLHF	TGTGCCAGCAGCCAAGATGCAGGGGTCGGTAATTCACCCCTCCACTTT
TRBV5-4	TRBD1	18	TRBJ1-2	.	CASSLAGFAGDRFDGYTF	TGTGCCAGCAGCTTGGCGGGGTTTGCGGGGGACAGGTTCGATGGCTACACCTTC
TRBV7-6	TRBD1	13	TRBJ1-3	few	CASSCGQDCTIYF	TGTGCCAGCAGCTGCGGACAGGACTGCACCATATATTTT
TRBV20-1	.	14	TRBJ2-1	.	CSARWQRINNEQFF	TGCAGTGCTAGGTGGCAGCGGATCAACAATGAGCAGTTCTTC
TRBV13	.	15	TRBJ1-3	few	CASSRQVRSGNTIYF	TGTGCCAGCAGCCGACAGGTCCGCTCTGGAAACACCATATATTTT
TRBV6-5	TRBD1	15	TRBJ1-6	many	CASSNPQGERSPLHF	TGTGCCAGCAGTAACCCACAGGGGGAGCGTTCACCCCTCCACTTT
TRBV7-9	TRBD2	17	TRBJ2-5	few	CASSPIWREIWQETQYF	TGTGCCAGCAGCCCTATCTGGCGGGAGATTTGGCAAGAGACCCAGTACTTC
TRBV25-1	TRBD1	13	TRBJ1-2	few	CASSWGTDYGYTF	TGTGCCAGCAGTTGGGGGACAGACTATGGCTACACCTTC
TRBV11-2	.	14	TRBJ2-3	many	CASSHRPSADTQYF	TGTGCCAGCAGCCACCGCCCCAGCGCAGATACGCAGTATTTT
TRBV4-3	.	14	TRBJ2-5	few	CASSQDASGETQYF	TGCGCCAGCAGCCAAGATGCTTCCGGGGAGACCCAGTACTTC
TRBV7-2	TRBD1	14	TRBJ1-5	many	CASSHGTGDQPQHF	TGTGCCAGCAGCCATGGGACAGGGGATCAGCCCCAGCATTTT
TRBV12-3/TRBV12-4	TRBD2	14	TRBJ2-7	few	CASSSYGDYLEQYF	TGTGCCAGCAGTAGTTACGGGGACTACCTGGAGCAGTACTTC
TRBV7-2	TRBD1	15	TRBJ2-7	many	CASSLARTGAYEQYF	TGTGCCAGCAGCTTAGCTCGGACAGGCGCCTACGAGCAGTACTTC